One sample yielded the 7 T cell receptor beta chains listed below, sequenced in a study of human T cells and chemical hapten exposure. TCRdb reprocessed the RACE reads via MiXCR and lists one record per CDR3 protein. The repertoire holds around 120,000 distinct CDR3 sequences, with about 13% as singletons. Stated time point: pre-sensitization, week 0. Treatment described: therapeutic diphenylcyclopropenone sensitization with weekly scalp DPC. The sequencing here drew on whole blood, taken in connection with sensitization to the hapten diphenylcyclopropenone (DPC). Receptors were obtained from a young woman with alopecia areata. Some clones in this sample may be carry-over from other donors' samples.

This clonotype was counted between two and nine times. The rearrangement uses TRBV6-6 and TRBJ1-6, with TRBD1 matching 10 bases. CDR3 length: 15 residues. The germline V gene has CDR1 MNHNY and CDR2 SVGAGI (reference sequence). With V trimmed by 4 bases and J by 5 bases, 2 bases remained unmatched. DNA for the CDR3: TGTGCCAGCAGTTTGGGACAGGGGAATAATTCACCCCTCCACTTT. Amino acids: CASSLGQGNNSPLHF.

This clonotype was counted a few times. V gene TRBV6-1 combines with J gene TRBJ2-5; 7 bases match TRBD1. The ends lost 4 bases at V and 1 base at J; junction bases unmatched: 3. The CDR3 consists of 14 residues. Germline CDR1 is MNHNS and CDR2 is SASEGT. In nucleotides, the CDR3 is TGTGCCAGCAGTGCACAGGGGTCCCAAGAGACCCAGTACTTC. Translated: CASSAQGSQETQYF.

This clonotype was seen a few times. The chain couples TRBV19 to TRBJ1-5; D remains ambiguous. CDR1 and CDR2 from the germline V gene are LNHDA and SQIVND (reference sequence). This CDR3 region has 14 residues. V was pared by 1 base and J by 9 bases, with 13 bases between. CDR3 residues: CASSIGGFGPPQHF. DNA of the CDR3: TGTGCCAGTAGTATAGGCGGGTTTGGCCCGCCCCAGCATTTT.

This clonotype was found many times. The rearrangement joins TRBV20-1 to TRBJ1-1; possibly TRBD1 for D (5 bases). This CDR3 has 14 amino acids. Germline CDR1 reads DFQATT; CDR2 reads SNEGSKA (reference sequence). In nucleotides, the CDR3 is TGCAGGGGATGGGACGACCCCAACGGCGCTGAAGCTTTCTTT. Its protein product is CRGWDDPNGAEAFF.

This clonotype was counted between two and nine times. V is TRBV18 and J is TRBJ1-1; D uncertain. Germline lookup yields CDR1 KGHSH and CDR2 LQKENI. Trimming pared 5 bases from V and 0 bases from J, leaving 13 bases between. The CDR3 totals 15 residues. The CDR3 nucleotides are TGTGCCAGCTCATCAGTAGAGATCCTGAACACTGAAGCTTTCTTT. This sequence encodes CASSSVEILNTEAFF.

The gene calls are TRBV15 and TRBJ1-5; D not certain. This CDR3 region has 16 residues. Per germline, CDR1 LNHNV and CDR2 YYDKDF (reference sequence). V dropped 1 base and J dropped 3 bases, with 13 bases sitting between them. The CDR3 region is CATSRVGNPLNQPQHF. As DNA, the CDR3 is TGTGCCACCAGCAGAGTAGGGAACCCCCTCAATCAGCCCCAGCATTTT.

The chain is built from TRBV24-1 and TRBJ2-4; 9 bases are shared with TRBD2. The germline V gene encodes CDR1 KGHDR and CDR2 SFDVKD. The length of the CDR3 is 16 residues. The J segment lost 16 bases and the V segment lost 7 bases, leaving 22 bases of the junction unmatched. CDR3 region: CATRDGLAGHAAALYF. The CDR3 DNA reads TGTGCCACCAGAGACGGGCTAGCGGGGCATGCGGCTGCTTTATACTTC.